This passage covers 29 T cell receptor beta chains from one sample sequenced in a study of T cells in Graves' hyperthyroidism and ophthalmopathy (dated by TCRdb to between 2018 and 2021). The library was prepared using multiplex PCR. For sequencing, an Illumina HiSeq 2000 was employed. The TCR beta CDR3 regions were amplified from RNA transcripts. The first round of RT-PCR for the TCR CDR3 was performed with the HTBI primer set and the Qiagen OneStep RT-PCR kit. Using fastp trimming at Q25 and MiXCR clonotype assembly, TCRdb reanalyzed the public sequencing data and kept in-frame beta chains. Every CDR3 protein is listed once, alongside the most common genes and DNA of its rows. A total of nearly 750,000 distinct CDR3 sequences appear in this sample, about a third of them only once. The ten largest clonotypes hold around 32% of the sample. Sequenced input: blood. These receptors were collected from a woman aged 40-49 years with Graves' hyperthyroidism.

On this clonotype: The conserved phenylalanine or tryptophan is not found at the CDR3 terminus, so this likely reflects a read error. V and J are TRBV6-6 and TRBJ2-7; D remains ambiguous. Germline values: CDR1 MNHNY, CDR2 SVGAGI (reference sequence). This CDR3 has 18 residues. V was cut by 6 bases and J by 3 bases, with 27 bases left in between. The CDR3 region has the DNA TGTGCCAGCAGCCGGAACATCCGGCCTGACTCCTCGATCTACGAGCAGTACTAC. It translates to CASSRNIRPDSSIYEQYY.

In this sample, this clonotype turned up many times. The chain is built from TRBV12-3 or TRBV12-4 and TRBJ1-1, with D hard to call. There are 14 residues in the CDR3. Between the trimmed V and J ends, which lost 5 bases and 2 bases, there was a span of 12 bases. The CDR3, as DNA: TGTGCCAGCAGTCTCAAGGGAACTAACACTGAAGCTTTCTTT. It encodes CASSLKGTNTEAFF.

This clonotype was seen ten or more times. The chain's CDR3 is CASSQEIEETPLHF. CDR3 sequence (DNA): TGTGCCAGCAGCCAAGAAATTGAGGAGACACCCCTCCACTTT. V usage is TRBV3-1 and J usage is TRBJ1-6; D not resolved. This CDR3 comprises 14 residues. CDR1 and CDR2 from the germline V gene are LGHDT and YNNKEL (reference sequence). V was pared by 0 bases and J by 11 bases, with 11 bases between.

For this clonotype: This may stem from a read error, because a much larger clone lies one nucleotide away. The V call is TRBV7-6, the J call TRBJ1-5, with TRBD1 matching 10 bases. Germline V gene data show CDR1 as SGHVS and CDR2 as FNYEAQ. V lost 1 base, J lost 6 bases, and 6 bases stayed unmatched. This CDR3 spans 16 amino acids. CDR3: CASSLEAGTGVQPQHF. Written as DNA, the CDR3 is TGTGCCAGCAGCTTAGAGGCTGGGACAGGGGTTCAGCCCCAGCATTTT.

The chain recombines TRBV20-1 with TRBJ2-7, with 9 bases matching TRBD2. From germline, CDR1 is DFQATT and CDR2 SNEGSKA (reference sequence). The CDR3 sequence is 16 residues long. The V segment lost 3 bases and the J segment 0 bases; nucleotides outside the gene matches: 9. The chain's CDR3 is CSASLRLAESSYEQYF. The CDR3, as DNA: TGCAGTGCTAGTTTACGACTAGCGGAAAGCTCCTACGAGCAGTACTTC.

There are many counts of this clonotype. V usage is TRBV20-1 and J usage is TRBJ2-5, with no clear D. Germline CDR1 DFQATT, CDR2 SNEGSKA (reference sequence). The length of the CDR3 is 11 residues. V shed 0 bases and J shed 5 bases, with 4 bases lying between them. The CDR3 bases are TGCAGTGCTAGAGATGTGGAGACCCAGTACTTC. Translated: CSARDVETQYF.

In its sample, this clonotype was seen many times. The chain uses TRBV2 and TRBJ2-5, with D tentatively TRBD1 (6 bases). The V end was cut by 7 bases, the J end by 2 bases, with 17 bases between. CDR1 is SNHLY, CDR2 FYNNEI, per germline. The CDR3 loop spans 15 amino acids. In DNA form, the CDR3 reads TGTGCCAGCAAAAAAGGGACATGGGGGCAAGAGACCCAGTACTTC. Translating gives CASKKGTWGQETQYF.

This clonotype was picked up a small number of times. The CDR3 bases are TGTGCCAGCAGTAATGGGGGGAGCTCCTACGAGCAGTACTTC. Protein sequence: CASSNGGSSYEQYF. The genes are TRBV6-2 or TRBV6-3 and TRBJ2-7; TRBD2 is a possible D gene (6 bases). This CDR3 is 14 amino acids long. Germline CDR1 reads MNHEY; CDR2 reads SVGEGT. Trimming shortened V by 5 bases and J by 0 bases, and 11 bases separated the two germline ends.

This clonotype was counted many times. V gene TRBV10-1 combines with J gene TRBJ2-2; TRBD1 is a possible D gene (5 bases). The CDR3 extends over 15 amino acids. V was shortened by 4 bases and J by 0 bases, with 9 bases between the two germline ends. The germline V gene has CDR1 WNHNN and CDR2 SYGVQD (reference sequence). CDR3 sequence reads: CASSGAGSNTGELFF. The CDR3 nucleotides read TGCGCCAGCAGTGGAGCAGGGTCGAACACCGGGGAGCTGTTTTTT.

This clonotype appeared many times. The V gene is TRBV7-9, the J gene TRBJ1-2; TRBD1 matches at 9 bases. This CDR3 has 15 residues. The V gene end was trimmed by 1 base and the J gene end by 4 bases; junction bases not matched to a gene: 4. Germline CDR1 is SEHNR and CDR2 is FQNEAQ (reference sequence). CDR3 residues: CASSLVGQGVYGYTF. DNA for the CDR3: TGTGCCAGCAGCTTAGTGGGACAGGGTGTCTATGGCTACACCTTC.

This clonotype appeared a few times. The chain employs TRBV7-3 and TRBJ1-1, with D unresolved. The CDR3 has 15 residues. V shed 5 bases and J shed 5 bases, with 18 bases lying between them. Germline values: CDR1 SGHTA, CDR2 FQGTGA. Written as DNA, the CDR3 is TGTGCCAGCAGCCGAGCCGCCCTCGTGCGTACTGAAGCTTTCTTT. This sequence encodes CASSRAALVRTEAFF.

This clonotype was detected only a few times. The chain has TRBV7-8 and TRBJ2-5; D remains unclear. This CDR3 comprises 14 residues. CDR1 is SGHVS, CDR2 FQNEAQ, per germline. Trimming took 6 bases from V and 3 from J, leaving 14 bases between them. The CDR3 DNA is TGTGCCAGCAGTCCCGCACGATCAAAAGAGACCCAGTACTTC. It specifies CASSPARSKETQYF.

At least ten counts were recorded for this clonotype. The J gene is TRBJ2-7, the V gene TRBV7-9; no clear D gene. Germline V gene data show CDR1 as SEHNR and CDR2 as FQNEAQ (reference sequence). CDR3 length: 15 amino acids. Trimming took off 8 bases at V and 7 bases at J, with 24 bases between the two ends. The CDR3 loop is CASRPVMGSLKEQYF. The CDR3 coding sequence is TGTGCCAGCCGACCGGTTATGGGCAGTCTAAAGGAGCAGTACTTC.

The chain carries TRBV7-9 and TRBJ1-2; 9 nucleotides agree with TRBD1. Trimming at V came to 5 bases and at J to 7 bases, leaving 5 bases not matched to a gene. Germline V gives CDR1 SEHNR, CDR2 FQNEAQ (reference sequence). The CDR3 has 13 residues. The CDR3 nucleotides read TGTGCCAGCAGCATTAGGACAGGGGTTGGCTACACCTTC. Its protein is CASSIRTGVGYTF.

In regard to this clonotype: Just one base apart from a much larger clone, this may be a read error. The chain recombines TRBV7-2 with TRBJ1-3; D not resolved. The germline gives CDR1 SGHTA, CDR2 FQGNSA. The CDR3 totals 16 residues. The CDR3 is CASSLAGRVSGNTRYF. DNA of the CDR3: TGTGCCAGCAGCTTAGCGGGAAGGGTATCTGGAAACACCAGATATTTT.

This clonotype was observed a few times. At one of its ends the junction is not consistent with the germline gene, which may arise from a read error. The DNA of the CDR3 is TGTGCCAGCAGTACAATGGGACACCTCGACTTC. Its protein is CASSTMGHLDF. The chain recombines TRBV28 with TRBJ1-2, with D maybe TRBD1 (6 bases). This CDR3 comprises 11 residues. Germline V gene data show CDR1 as MDHEN and CDR2 as SYDVKM.

About this clonotype itself: An end of the junction does not agree with germline; a read error may underlie this. The chain joins TRBV7-7 to TRBJ2-7; 14 nucleotides agree with TRBD2. This CDR3 is 15 amino acids long. The germline V gene encodes CDR1 SSHAT and CDR2 FNYEAQ (reference sequence). Here the CDR3 DNA reads TGTGCTAGCAGCTTGGGACTAGCGGGGGATCACGAGCAGTACTTC. It yields the protein CASSLGLAGDHEQYF. Filled out from reference TRBV7-7 and TRBJ2-7, the complete variable domain reads GAGVSQSPRYKVTKRGQDVTLRCDPISSHATLYWYQQALGQGPEFLTYFNYEAQPDKSGLPSDRFSAERPEGSISTLTIQRTEQRDSAMYRCASSLGLAGDHEQYFGPGTRLTVT.

This clonotype was detected ten times or more. The chain recombines TRBV7-9 with TRBJ1-2; D is uncertain. Per the germline V gene, CDR1 is SEHNR and CDR2 is FQNEAQ (reference sequence). The CDR3 has 14 amino acids. V was trimmed by 2 bases and J by 4 bases, leaving 11 bases between them. This CDR3 is CASSLREDVYGYTF. CDR3 coding DNA: TGTGCCAGCAGCTTACGAGAAGACGTCTATGGCTACACCTTC.

The V and J genes are TRBV7-2 and TRBJ1-5, with 7 bases matching TRBD1. The junction had 6 bases not matched to a gene; V was cut back by 3 bases and J by 4 bases. This CDR3 is 15 amino acids long. In germline, CDR1 is SGHTA, CDR2 FQGNSA. The CDR3 DNA follows: TGTGCCAGCAGCTTGGCTACAGGGGATAATCAGCCCCAGCATTTT. Residues: CASSLATGDNQPQHF.

This sequence joins TRBV2 and TRBJ1-2, with D possibly matching TRBD1 (5 bases). This CDR3 comprises 10 residues. Germline lookup yields CDR1 SNHLY and CDR2 FYNNEI. V gave up 8 bases and J gave up 8 bases, with 9 bases separating them. CDR3: CASRTHGYTF. In DNA form, the CDR3 reads TGTGCCAGCCGGACACACGGCTACACCTTC.

The V gene is TRBV24-1, the J gene TRBJ2-7; TRBD2 agrees at 11 bases. CDR3 length: 13 residues. From germline, CDR1 is KGHDR and CDR2 SFDVKD. The J segment lost 5 bases and the V segment lost 11 bases, leaving 7 bases of the junction unmatched. The CDR3 nucleotides are TGTGCCAGCACTCTAGCGGGAGGTGACGAGCAGTACTTC. Its protein product is CASTLAGGDEQYF.

This clonotype was recorded a few times. The chain combines TRBV5-1 with TRBJ2-7, with D possibly TRBD2 on 6 matching bases. The V and J ends lost 4 bases and 3 bases respectively, with 17 bases between them. This CDR3 is built from 15 residues. CDR1 and CDR2 from the germline V gene are SGHRS and YFSETQ. CDR3 sequence reads: CASSLTDGTFYEQYF. CDR3 nucleotide sequence: TGCGCCAGCAGCCTCACGGACGGGACTTTCTACGAGCAGTACTTC.

This clonotype was counted ten times or more. The V gene is TRBV10-3, the J gene TRBJ2-7, with D uncertain. The germline V gene has CDR1 ENHRY and CDR2 SYGVKD. With 8 bases removed from V and 4 bases from J, the gap between germline ends came to 12 bases. This CDR3 is built from 12 residues. DNA for the CDR3: TGTGCCATCTCATACAAGCCTTACGAGCAGTACTTC. Its translation: CAISYKPYEQYF.

This clonotype has a handful of counts. The genes are TRBV4-1 and TRBJ2-7, with D uncertain. The CDR3 extends over 15 amino acids. Germline V gene sequence: CDR1 MGHRA, CDR2 YSYEKL. Trimming took off 2 bases at V and 5 bases at J, with 16 bases between the two ends. The CDR3 here is CASSQPPKVGDEQYF. DNA for the CDR3: TGCGCCAGCAGCCAACCCCCCAAGGTGGGCGACGAGCAGTACTTC.

This clonotype has a handful of counts. The chain couples TRBV29-1 to TRBJ1-1; the D is unclear. V was shortened by 8 bases and J by 2 bases, with 9 bases between the two germline ends. The CDR3 spans 11 residues. CDR1 is SQVTM, CDR2 ANQGSEA, per germline. The DNA for the CDR3 is TGCAGCTCAGGACGAAACACTGAAGCTTTCTTT. Its protein product is CSSGRNTEAFF. Together with reference TRBV29-1 and TRBJ1-1, the CDR3 gives the full variable domain: SAVISQKPSRDICQRGTSLTIQCQVDSQVTMMFWYRQQPGQSLTLIATANQGSEATYESGFVIDKFPISRPNLTFSTLTVSNMSPEDSSIYLCSSGRNTEAFFGQGTRLTVV.

The V and J genes are TRBV19 and TRBJ2-7, with TRBD1 matching 7 bases. Germline values: CDR1 LNHDA, CDR2 SQIVND (reference sequence). The J segment lost 2 bases and the V segment lost 6 bases, leaving 7 bases of the junction unmatched. This CDR3 contains 14 residues. CDR3 residues: CASSPTGMTYEQYF. Here the CDR3 DNA reads TGTGCCAGTAGCCCGACAGGGATGACCTACGAGCAGTACTTC.

In this sample, this clonotype turned up many times. V gene TRBV5-4 combines with J gene TRBJ1-6; D call uncertain. CDR1 is SGHNT and CDR2 is YYREEE in the germline V gene (reference sequence). Trimming cost V 4 bases and J 8 bases, with 16 bases left between them. This CDR3 spans 15 amino acids. In DNA, the CDR3 is TGTGCCAGCAGCCCCAATTTCGATCCGGATTCACCCCTCCACTTT. Translating gives CASSPNFDPDSPLHF.

This rearrangement joins TRBV19 to TRBJ2-1, with D possibly being TRBD2 (6 bases). V gave up 6 bases and J gave up 10 bases, with 10 bases separating them. Germline V gene lookup returns CDR1 LNHDA and CDR2 SQIVND (reference sequence). This CDR3 region has 11 residues. The DNA of the CDR3 is TGTGCCAGTAGGCGCGCGGGAGAGCAGTTCTTC. It codes for CASRRAGEQFF.

The genes are TRBV6-1 and TRBJ1-4; D gene unclear. This CDR3 has 15 residues. Per germline, CDR1 MNHNS and CDR2 SASEGT. The V gene lost 6 bases and the J gene lost 3 bases, with 14 bases spanning the gap. For the CDR3, the DNA is TGTGCCAGCAGCCCGGGCCCCGCGGCTAATGAAAAACTGTTTTTT. The encoded protein is CASSPGPAANEKLFF.